This TCR beta chain was observed in a study of shared clonotypes between healthy human individuals. Across the whole study: The plates for each donor numbered three CD4 naive, three CD4 memory, two CD8 naive and one CD8 memory.

Germline V gives CDR1 SGHAT, CDR2 FQNNGV. The ends were cut back, 3 bases at V and 5 bases at J, with 4 bases in the middle. This CDR3 spans 11 amino acids. Subsets obtained from CD4+ cells comprised CD45RA+ naive and CD45RA-negative memory cells. A deep-level run was used for the assay. TCRdb's table, derived via immunoSEQ multiplex PCR, lists solely in-frame clones and lacks some. The table lists more than 2,000,000 clones, around nine tenths of them singletons. This chain joins TRBV11-2 and TRBJ2-5, with D unresolved. What was sequenced was naive CD4+ T cells sorted from blood. This sample's subset: CD45RA+ positively selected. The sequence was obtained from a man younger than 35 in good health. CDR3 amino acids: CASSLWETQYF. The CDR3 DNA reads as TGTGCCAGCAGCTTGTGGGAGACCCAGTACTTC.